This T cell receptor beta chain emerged from a study of blood T cells in healthy people across ages. Each donor was a healthy Caucasian individual from Russia, aged about 6 to 100. Then a second PCR, running roughly 7 to 11 cycles, was carried out with a sample-barcoded 5' primer and a J-beta primer mix. From each sample, at least 3 million paired-end reads containing CDR3 were obtained. TCRdb re-analysed the 5' RACE reads in MiXCR, keeping a single row per CDR3 protein. The sample has roughly 1.6 million distinct CDR3 sequences, around 35% seen once. With 2 bases removed from V and 2 bases from J, the gap between germline ends came to 10 bases. The CDR3 runs to 13 residues. Germline CDR1 DFQATT, CDR2 SNEGSKA (reference sequence).

The sequence was collected from a woman aged 30 to 39 in good health. Material: blood. The chain carries TRBV20-1 and TRBJ2-7, with D tentatively TRBD1 or TRBD2 (5 bases each). CDR3 coding DNA: TGCAGTGCTAGAACGTGGGGGACCTACGAGCAGTACTTC. Its translation: CSARTWGTYEQYF.